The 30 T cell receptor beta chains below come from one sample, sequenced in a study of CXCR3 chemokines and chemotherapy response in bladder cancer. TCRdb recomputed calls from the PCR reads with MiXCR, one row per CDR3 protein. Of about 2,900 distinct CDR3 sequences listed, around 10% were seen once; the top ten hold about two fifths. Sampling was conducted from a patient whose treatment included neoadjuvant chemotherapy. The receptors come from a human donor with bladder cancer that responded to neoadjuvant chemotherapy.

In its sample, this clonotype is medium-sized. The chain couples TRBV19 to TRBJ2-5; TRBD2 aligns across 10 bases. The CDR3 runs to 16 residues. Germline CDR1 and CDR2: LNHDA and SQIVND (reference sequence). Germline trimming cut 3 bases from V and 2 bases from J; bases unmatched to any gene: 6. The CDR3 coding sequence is TGTGCCAGTAGTATCTTCCTAGCGGGGGCTCAAGAGACCCAGTACTTC. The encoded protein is CASSIFLAGAQETQYF.

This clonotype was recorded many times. This CDR3 is CASSLVGTGSYEQYF. The CDR3 bases are TGTGCCAGCAGCTTGGTAGGGACAGGTTCCTACGAGCAGTACTTC. The rearrangement links TRBV5-6 to TRBJ2-7; TRBD1 aligns across 8 bases. The length of the CDR3 is 15 residues. V was pared by 0 bases and J by 1 base, with 3 bases of the junction left unmatched. The germline V gene encodes CDR1 SGHDT and CDR2 YYEEEE. Looking up the rest from reference TRBV5-6 and TRBJ2-7 gives the full variable domain: DAGVTQSPTHLIKTRGQQVTLRCSPKSGHDTVSWYQQALGQGPQFIFQYYEEEERQRGNFPDRFSGHQFPNYSSELNVNALLLGDSALYLCASSLVGTGSYEQYFGPGTRLTVT.

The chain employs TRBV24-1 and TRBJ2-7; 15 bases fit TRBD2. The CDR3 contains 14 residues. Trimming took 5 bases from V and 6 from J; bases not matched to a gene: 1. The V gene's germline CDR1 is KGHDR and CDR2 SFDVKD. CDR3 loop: CATSGGLAGGEQYF. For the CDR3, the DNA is TGTGCCACCAGTGGGGGACTAGCGGGAGGCGAGCAGTACTTC.

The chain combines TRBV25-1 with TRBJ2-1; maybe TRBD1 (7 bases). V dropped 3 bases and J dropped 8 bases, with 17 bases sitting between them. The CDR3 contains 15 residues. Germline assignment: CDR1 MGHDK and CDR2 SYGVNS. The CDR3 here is CASSDYPTGDYEQFF. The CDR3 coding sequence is TGTGCCAGCAGTGATTACCCCACAGGGGACTATGAGCAGTTCTTC.

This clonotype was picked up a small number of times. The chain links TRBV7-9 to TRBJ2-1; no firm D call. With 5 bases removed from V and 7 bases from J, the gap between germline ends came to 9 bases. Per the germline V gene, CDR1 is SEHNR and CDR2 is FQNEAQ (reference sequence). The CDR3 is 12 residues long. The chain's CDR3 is CASSPLGNEQFF. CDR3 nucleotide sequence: TGTGCCAGCAGCCCTCTCGGTAATGAGCAGTTCTTC. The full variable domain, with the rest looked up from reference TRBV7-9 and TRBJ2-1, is DTGVSQNPRHKITKRGQNVTFRCDPISEHNRLYWYRQTLGQGPEFLTYFQNEAQLEKSRLLSDRFSAERPKGSFSTLEIQRTEQGDSAMYLCASSPLGNEQFFGPGTRLTVL.

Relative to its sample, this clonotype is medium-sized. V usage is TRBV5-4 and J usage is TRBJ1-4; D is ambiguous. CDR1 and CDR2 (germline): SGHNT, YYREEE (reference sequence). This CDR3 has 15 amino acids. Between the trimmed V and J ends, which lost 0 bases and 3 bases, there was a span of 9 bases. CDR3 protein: CASSLGTVSNEKLFF. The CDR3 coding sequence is TGTGCCAGCAGCTTGGGAACAGTCTCTAATGAAAAACTGTTTTTT.

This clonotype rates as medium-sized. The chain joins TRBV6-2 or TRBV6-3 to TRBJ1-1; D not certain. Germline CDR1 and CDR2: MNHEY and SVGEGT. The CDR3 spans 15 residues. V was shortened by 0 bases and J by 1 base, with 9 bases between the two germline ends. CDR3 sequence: CASSYSTGRNTEAFF. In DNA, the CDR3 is TGTGCCAGCAGTTACTCCACGGGGAGGAACACTGAAGCTTTCTTT.

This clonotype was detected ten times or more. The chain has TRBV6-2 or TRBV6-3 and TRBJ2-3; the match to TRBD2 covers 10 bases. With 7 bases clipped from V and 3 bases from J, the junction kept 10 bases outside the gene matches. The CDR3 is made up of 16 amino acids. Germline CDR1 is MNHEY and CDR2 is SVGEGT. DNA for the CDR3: TGTGCCAGCACTGACCCAGCGGGGGGGCCAACAGATACGCAGTATTTT. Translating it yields CASTDPAGGPTDTQYF.

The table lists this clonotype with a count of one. The CDR3 DNA reads TGCGCCAGCAGCCAATTGGACAGGGGGAACACTGAAGCTTTCTTT. Encoded protein: CASSQLDRGNTEAFF. The rearrangement joins TRBV4-1 to TRBJ1-1, with 9 positions matching TRBD1. Germline lookup yields CDR1 MGHRA and CDR2 YSYEKL. After removal of 2 bases from V and 1 base from J, the junction contained 2 bases not matched to a gene. There are 15 residues in the CDR3.

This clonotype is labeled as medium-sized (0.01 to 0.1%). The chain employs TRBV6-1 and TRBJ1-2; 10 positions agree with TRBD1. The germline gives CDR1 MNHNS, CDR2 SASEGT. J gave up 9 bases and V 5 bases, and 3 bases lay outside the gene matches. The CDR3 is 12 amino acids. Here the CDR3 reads CASSPDRGSYTF. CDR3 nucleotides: TGTGCCAGCAGTCCGGACAGGGGGAGCTACACCTTC.

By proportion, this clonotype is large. CDR3 residues: CAVSGGTHSQYF. The DNA of the CDR3 is TGTGCCGTTAGCGGGGGGACCCACTCCCAGTATTTT. V and J are TRBV10-3 and TRBJ2-3; 10 bases align to TRBD2. The V segment lost 11 bases and the J segment 12 bases; nucleotides outside the gene matches: 11. The CDR3 runs 12 residues. CDR1 and CDR2 (germline): ENHRY, SYGVKD.

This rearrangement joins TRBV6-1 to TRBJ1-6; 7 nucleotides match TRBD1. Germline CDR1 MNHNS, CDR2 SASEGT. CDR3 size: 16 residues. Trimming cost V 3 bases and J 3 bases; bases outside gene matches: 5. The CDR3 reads CASSDGSGGYNSPLHF. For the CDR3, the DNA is TGTGCCAGCAGTGACGGGTCAGGGGGCTATAATTCACCCCTCCACTTT.

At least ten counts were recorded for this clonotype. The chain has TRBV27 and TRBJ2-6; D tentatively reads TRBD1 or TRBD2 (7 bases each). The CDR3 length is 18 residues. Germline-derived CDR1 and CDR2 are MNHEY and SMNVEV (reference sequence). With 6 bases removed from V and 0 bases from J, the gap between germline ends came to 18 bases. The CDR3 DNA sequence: TGTGCCAGCAGCCCGTCCCAGGGGGGGACCTCTGGGGCCAACGTCCTGACTTTC. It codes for CASSPSQGGTSGANVLTF.

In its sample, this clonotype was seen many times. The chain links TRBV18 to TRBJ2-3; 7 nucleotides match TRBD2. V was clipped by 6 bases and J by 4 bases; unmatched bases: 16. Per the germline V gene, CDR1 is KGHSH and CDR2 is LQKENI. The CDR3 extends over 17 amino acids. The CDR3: CASSLFSSGGGADTQYF. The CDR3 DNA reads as TGTGCCAGCTCTCTATTCTCCTCGGGAGGAGGGGCAGATACGCAGTATTTT.

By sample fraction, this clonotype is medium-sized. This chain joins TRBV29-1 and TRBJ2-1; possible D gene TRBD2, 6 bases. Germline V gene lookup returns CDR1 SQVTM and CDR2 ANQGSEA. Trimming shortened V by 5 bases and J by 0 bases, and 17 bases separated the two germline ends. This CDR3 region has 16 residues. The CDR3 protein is CSVKLALVYSYNEQFF. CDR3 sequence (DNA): TGCAGCGTTAAACTAGCTCTCGTTTACTCCTACAATGAGCAGTTCTTC.

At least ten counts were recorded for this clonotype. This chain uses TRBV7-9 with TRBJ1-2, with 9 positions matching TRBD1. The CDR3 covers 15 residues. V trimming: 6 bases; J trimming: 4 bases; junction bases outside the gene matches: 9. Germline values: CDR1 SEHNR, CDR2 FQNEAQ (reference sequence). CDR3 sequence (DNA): TGTGCCAGCAGTGGACCGGGACAGGGCTCCTATGGCTACACCTTC. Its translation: CASSGPGQGSYGYTF. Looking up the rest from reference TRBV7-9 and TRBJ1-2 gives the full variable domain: DTGVSQNPRHKITKRGQNVTFRCDPISEHNRLYWYRQTLGQGPEFLTYFQNEAQLEKSRLLSDRFSAERPKGSFSTLEIQRTEQGDSAMYLCASSGPGQGSYGYTFGSGTRLTVV.

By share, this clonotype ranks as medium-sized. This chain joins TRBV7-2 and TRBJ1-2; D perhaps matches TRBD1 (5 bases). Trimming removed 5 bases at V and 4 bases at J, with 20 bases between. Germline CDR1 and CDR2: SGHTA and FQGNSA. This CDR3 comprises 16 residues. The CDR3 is CASSPRTGTALYGYTF. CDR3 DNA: TGTGCCAGCAGCCCACGAACCGGGACCGCACTCTATGGCTACACCTTC.

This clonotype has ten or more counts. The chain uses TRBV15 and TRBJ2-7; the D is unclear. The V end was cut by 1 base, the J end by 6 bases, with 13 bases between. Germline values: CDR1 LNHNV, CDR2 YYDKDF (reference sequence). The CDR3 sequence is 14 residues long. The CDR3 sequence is CATSRGRALGEQYF. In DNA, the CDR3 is TGTGCCACCAGCAGAGGCAGAGCTCTAGGCGAGCAGTACTTC.

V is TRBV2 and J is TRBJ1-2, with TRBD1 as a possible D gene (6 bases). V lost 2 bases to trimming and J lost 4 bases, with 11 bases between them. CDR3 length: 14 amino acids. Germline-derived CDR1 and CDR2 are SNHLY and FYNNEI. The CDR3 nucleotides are TGTGCCAGCAGTGAAAGTACAGGGATCTATGGCTACACCTTC. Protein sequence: CASSESTGIYGYTF.

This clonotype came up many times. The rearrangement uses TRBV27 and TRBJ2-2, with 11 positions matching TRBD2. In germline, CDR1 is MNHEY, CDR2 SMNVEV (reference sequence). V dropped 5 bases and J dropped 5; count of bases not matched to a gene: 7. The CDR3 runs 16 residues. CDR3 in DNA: TGTGCCAGCAGTCAACTAGCGGGAGTGGGAACCGGGGAGCTGTTTTTT. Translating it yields CASSQLAGVGTGELFF.

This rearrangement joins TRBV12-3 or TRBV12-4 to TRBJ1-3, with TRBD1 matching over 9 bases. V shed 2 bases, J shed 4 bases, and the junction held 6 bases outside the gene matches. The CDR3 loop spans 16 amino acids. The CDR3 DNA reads TGTGCCAGCAGTTTAATGACAGGGGGTTCCGGAAACACCATATATTTT. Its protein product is CASSLMTGGSGNTIYF.

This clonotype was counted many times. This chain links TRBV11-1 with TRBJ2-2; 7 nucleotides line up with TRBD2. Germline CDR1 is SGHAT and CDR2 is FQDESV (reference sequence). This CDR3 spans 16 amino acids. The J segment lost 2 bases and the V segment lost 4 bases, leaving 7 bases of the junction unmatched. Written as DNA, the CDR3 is TGTGCCAGCAGCTCTACCGGGACTATTAACACCGGGGAGCTGTTTTTT. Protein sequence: CASSSTGTINTGELFF.

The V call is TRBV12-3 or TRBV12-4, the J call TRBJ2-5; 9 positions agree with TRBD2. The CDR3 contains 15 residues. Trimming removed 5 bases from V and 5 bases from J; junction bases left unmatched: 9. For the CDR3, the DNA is TGTGCCAGCAGTCCGGTAGCGGGGGTTCGGGAGACCCAGTACTTC. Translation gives CASSPVAGVRETQYF.

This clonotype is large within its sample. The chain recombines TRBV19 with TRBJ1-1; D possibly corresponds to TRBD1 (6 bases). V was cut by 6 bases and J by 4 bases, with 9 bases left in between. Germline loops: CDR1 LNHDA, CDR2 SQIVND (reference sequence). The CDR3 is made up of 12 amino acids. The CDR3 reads CASRRGGTEAFF. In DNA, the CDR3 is TGTGCCAGTAGAAGGGGGGGCACTGAAGCTTTCTTT.

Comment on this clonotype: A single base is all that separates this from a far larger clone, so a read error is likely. The CDR3 spells CASSYWTETQYF. The CDR3 DNA reads as TGTGCCAGCAGTTACTGGACCGAGACCCAGTACTTC. V and J are TRBV6-6 and TRBJ2-5; D ambiguous. The CDR3 is made up of 12 amino acids. The germline gives CDR1 MNHNY, CDR2 SVGAGI (reference sequence). V gave up 1 base and J gave up 5 bases, with 5 bases separating them.

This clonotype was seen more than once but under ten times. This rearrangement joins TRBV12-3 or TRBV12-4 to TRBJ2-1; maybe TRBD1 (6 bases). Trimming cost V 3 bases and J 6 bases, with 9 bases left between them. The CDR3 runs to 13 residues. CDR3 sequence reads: CASSLGAGNEQFF. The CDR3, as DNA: TGTGCCAGCAGTTTGGGGGCAGGCAATGAGCAGTTCTTC.

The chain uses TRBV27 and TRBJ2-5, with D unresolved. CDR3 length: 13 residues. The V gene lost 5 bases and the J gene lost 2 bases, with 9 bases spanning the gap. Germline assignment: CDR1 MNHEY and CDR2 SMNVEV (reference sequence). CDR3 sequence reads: CASSKAIQETQYF. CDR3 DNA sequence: TGTGCCAGCAGTAAAGCAATTCAAGAGACCCAGTACTTC.

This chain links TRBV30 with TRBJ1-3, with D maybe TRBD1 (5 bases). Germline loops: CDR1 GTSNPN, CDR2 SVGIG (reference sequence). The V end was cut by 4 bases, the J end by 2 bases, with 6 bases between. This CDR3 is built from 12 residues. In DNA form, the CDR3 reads TGTGCCTGGAAGGGGACTGGAAACACCATATATTTT. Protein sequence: CAWKGTGNTIYF.

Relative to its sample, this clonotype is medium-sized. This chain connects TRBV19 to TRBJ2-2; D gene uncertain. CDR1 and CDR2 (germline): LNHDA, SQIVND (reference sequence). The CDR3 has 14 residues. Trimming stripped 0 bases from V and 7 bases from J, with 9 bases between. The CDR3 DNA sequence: TGTGCCAGTAGTATAGATCATAGGGTCGGGGAGCTGTTTTTT. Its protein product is CASSIDHRVGELFF.

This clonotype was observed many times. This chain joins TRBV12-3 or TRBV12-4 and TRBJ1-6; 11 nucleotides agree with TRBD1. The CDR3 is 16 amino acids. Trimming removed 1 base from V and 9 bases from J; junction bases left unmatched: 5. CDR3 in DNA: TGTGCCAGCAGTTTAGATTGGGGACAGGGGGGTTCACCCCTCCACTTT. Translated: CASSLDWGQGGSPLHF.